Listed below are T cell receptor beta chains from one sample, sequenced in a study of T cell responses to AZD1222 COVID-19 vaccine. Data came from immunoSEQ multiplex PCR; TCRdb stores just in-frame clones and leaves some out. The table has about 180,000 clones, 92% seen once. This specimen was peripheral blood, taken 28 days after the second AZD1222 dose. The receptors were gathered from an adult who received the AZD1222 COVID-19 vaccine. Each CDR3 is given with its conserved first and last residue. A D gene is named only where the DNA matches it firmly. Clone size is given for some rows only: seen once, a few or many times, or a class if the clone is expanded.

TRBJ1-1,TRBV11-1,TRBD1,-,TGTGCCAGCAGCTTGAGACAGGGCGACACTGAAGCTTTCTTT,CASSLRQGDTEAFF
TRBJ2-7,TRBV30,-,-,TGTGCCTGGAGTCAGACAAGTTCCTACGAGCAGTACTTC,CAWSQTSSYEQYF
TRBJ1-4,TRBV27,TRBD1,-,TGTGCCAGCAGTTTAATAAGGGACAGGGGACGCGAAAAACTGTTTTTT,CASSLIRDRGREKLFF
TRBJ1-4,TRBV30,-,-,TGTGCCTGGAGTGTTAGGCGACAGATTAATGAAAAACTGTTTTTT,CAWSVRRQINEKLFF
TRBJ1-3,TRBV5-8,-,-,TGTGCCAGCAGCTTGGACAGGGTCTGGACTGGAAACACCATATATTTT,CASSLDRVWTGNTIYF
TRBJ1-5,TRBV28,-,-,TGTGCCAGCAGTCTCTCCTCTCTAAGGGGGGGAGATAGCAATCAGCCCCAGCATTTT,CASSLSSLRGGDSNQPQHF
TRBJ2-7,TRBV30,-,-,TGTGCCTGGAGCTCCGGCAGGGGAAGGTCCTACGAGCAGTACTTC,CAWSSGRGRSYEQYF
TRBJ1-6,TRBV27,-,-,TGTGCCAGCAGTCCCCGAAACTCCTATAATTCACCCCTCCACTTT,CASSPRNSYNSPLHF
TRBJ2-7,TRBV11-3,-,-,TGTGCCAGCAGCTCTGGAGGACAGGAGCAGTACTTC,CASSSGGQEQYF
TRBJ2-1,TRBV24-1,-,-,TGTGCCACCAGTGGTCAGGTCCATGAGCAGTTCTTC,CATSGQVHEQFF
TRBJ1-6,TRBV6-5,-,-,TGTGCCAGCAGTTATCAAGGGCTTAATTCACCCCTCCACTTT,CASSYQGLNSPLHF
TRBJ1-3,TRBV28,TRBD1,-,TGTGCCAGCAGTTTGGGTCAGGGGGCGGCTGGAAACACCATATATTTT,CASSLGQGAAGNTIYF
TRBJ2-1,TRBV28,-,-,TGTGCCAGCAGTCACCAGACCTCAAACGAGCAGTTCTTC,CASSHQTSNEQFF
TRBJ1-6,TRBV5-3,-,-,TGTGCCAGAAGCTCGGGGCGCGGGGCAGCCTCCTATAATTCACCCCTCCACTTT,CARSSGRGAASYNSPLHF
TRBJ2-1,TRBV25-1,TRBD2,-,TGTGCCAGCAGTGGGGGGGGGACTAGCGGGAGAAATGAGCAGTTCTTC,CASSGGGTSGRNEQFF
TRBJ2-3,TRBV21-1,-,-,TGTGCCAGCAGCAAACCGCGGGACAGGCGGGACACAGATACGCAGTATTTT,CASSKPRDRRDTDTQYF
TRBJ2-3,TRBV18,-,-,TGTGCCAGCTCGAAGCGATATACGCAGTATTTT,CASSKRYTQYF
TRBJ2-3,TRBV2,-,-,TGTGCCAGCAGTGAAGACTACCCCAGCACAGATACGCAGTATTTT,CASSEDYPSTDTQYF
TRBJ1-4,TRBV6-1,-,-,TGTGCCAGCAGCAGTTCAACTAATGAAAAACTGTTTTTT,CASSSSTNEKLFF
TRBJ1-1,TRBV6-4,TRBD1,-,TGTGCCAGCAGCCCCGGACAGGGGAACACTGAAGCTTTCTTT,CASSPGQGNTEAFF
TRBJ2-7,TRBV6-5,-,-,TGTGCCAGCAGTTACGATGGGGTCTCGAACGAGCAGTACTTC,CASSYDGVSNEQYF
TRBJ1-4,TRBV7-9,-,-,TGTGCCAGCAGCCGACGTGGGGCTAATGAAAAACTGTTTTTT,CASSRRGANEKLFF
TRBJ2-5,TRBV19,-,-,TGTGCCAGTAGTATCATGGCGGGCTTCCAAGAGACCCAGTACTTC,CASSIMAGFQETQYF
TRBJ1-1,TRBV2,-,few,TGTGCCAGCAGTGGTAGCCCGAACACTGAAGCTTTCTTT,CASSGSPNTEAFF
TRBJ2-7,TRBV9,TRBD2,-,TGTGCCAGCAGCGTAGGATTAGGACTAGCGGGATTCACCTACGAGCAGTACTTC,CASSVGLGLAGFTYEQYF
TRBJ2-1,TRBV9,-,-,TGTGCCAGCAGCGTAGTGGGGGGAGAACTTGAGCAGTTCTTC,CASSVVGGELEQFF
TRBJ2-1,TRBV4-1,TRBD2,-,TGCGCCAGCAGCCAAGATGAAGTATCAGCGGGAGTTGTAATAACAAGGTTCTTC,CASSQDEVSAGVVITRFF
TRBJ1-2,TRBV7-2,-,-,TGTGCCAGCAGCCCTTCGACAAGCTATGGCTACACCTTC,CASSPSTSYGYTF
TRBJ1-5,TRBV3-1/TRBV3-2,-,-,TGTGCCAGCAGCCAAGTGGGTGGTGCCAATCAGCCCCAGCATTTT,CASSQVGGANQPQHF
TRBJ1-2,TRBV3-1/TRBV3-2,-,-,TGTGCCAGCAGCCAAAACTACTATGGCTACACCTTC,CASSQNYYGYTF
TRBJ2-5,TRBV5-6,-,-,TGTGCCAGCAGCCCTTACCAGGGCGCTCCCCAAGAGACCCAGTACTTC,CASSPYQGAPQETQYF